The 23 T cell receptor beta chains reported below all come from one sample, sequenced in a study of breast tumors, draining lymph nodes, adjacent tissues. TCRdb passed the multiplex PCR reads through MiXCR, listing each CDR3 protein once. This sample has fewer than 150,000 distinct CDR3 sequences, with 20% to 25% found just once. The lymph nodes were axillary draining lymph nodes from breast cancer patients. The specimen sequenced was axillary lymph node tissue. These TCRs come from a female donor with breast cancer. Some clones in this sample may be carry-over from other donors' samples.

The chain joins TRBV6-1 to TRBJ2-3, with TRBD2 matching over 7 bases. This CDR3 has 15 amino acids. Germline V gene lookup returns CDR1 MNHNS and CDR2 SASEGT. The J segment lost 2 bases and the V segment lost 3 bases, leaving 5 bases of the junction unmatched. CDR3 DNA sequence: TGTGCCAGCAGTGACGGCGGGAGCCCCACAGATACGCAGTATTTT. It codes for CASSDGGSPTDTQYF.

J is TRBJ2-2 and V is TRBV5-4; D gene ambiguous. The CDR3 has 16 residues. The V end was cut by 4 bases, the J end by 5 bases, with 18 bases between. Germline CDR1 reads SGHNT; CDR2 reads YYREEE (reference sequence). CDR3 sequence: CASSDGPQLKTGELFF. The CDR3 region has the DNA TGTGCCAGCAGCGACGGCCCTCAGTTAAAGACCGGGGAGCTGTTTTTT.

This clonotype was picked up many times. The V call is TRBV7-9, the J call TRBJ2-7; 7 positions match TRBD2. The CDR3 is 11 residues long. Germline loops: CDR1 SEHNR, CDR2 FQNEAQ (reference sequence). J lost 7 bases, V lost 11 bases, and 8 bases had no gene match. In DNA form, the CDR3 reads TGTGCCGGTGGGGGGGTTGGGGAGCAGTACTTC. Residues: CAGGGVGEQYF.

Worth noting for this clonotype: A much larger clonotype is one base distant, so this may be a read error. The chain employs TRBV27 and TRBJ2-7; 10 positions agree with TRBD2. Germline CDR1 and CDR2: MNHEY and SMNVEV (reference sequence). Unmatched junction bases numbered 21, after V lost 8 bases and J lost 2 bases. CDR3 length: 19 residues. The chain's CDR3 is CASGRDALATSGRAYEQYF. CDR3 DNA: TGTGCCAGCGGGAGGGACGCCCTGGCGACTAGCGGGCGTGCCTACGAGCAGTACTTC.

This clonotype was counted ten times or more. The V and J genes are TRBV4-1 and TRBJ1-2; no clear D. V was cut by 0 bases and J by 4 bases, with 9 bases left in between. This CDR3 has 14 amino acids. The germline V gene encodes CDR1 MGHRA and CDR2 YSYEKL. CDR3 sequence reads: CASSQDPGLYGYTF. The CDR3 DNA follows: TGCGCCAGCAGCCAAGATCCCGGACTCTATGGCTACACCTTC.

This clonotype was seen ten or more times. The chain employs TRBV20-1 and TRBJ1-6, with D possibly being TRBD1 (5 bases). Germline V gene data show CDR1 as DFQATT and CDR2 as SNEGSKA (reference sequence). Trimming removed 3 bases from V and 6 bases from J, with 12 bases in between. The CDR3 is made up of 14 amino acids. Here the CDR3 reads CSARGTSANSPLHF. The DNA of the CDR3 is TGCAGTGCTAGGGGGACCTCCGCTAATTCACCCCTCCACTTT.

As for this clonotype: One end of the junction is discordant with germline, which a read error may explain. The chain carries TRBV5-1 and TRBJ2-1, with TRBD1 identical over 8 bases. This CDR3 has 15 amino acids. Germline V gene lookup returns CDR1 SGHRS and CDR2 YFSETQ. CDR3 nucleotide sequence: TGCGCCAGCAGCTTGGCCCAGGGGGCAGTGAATGGGCAGCTCTTC. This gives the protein CASSLAQGAVNGQLF. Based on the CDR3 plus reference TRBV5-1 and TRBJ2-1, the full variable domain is KAGVTQTPRYLIKTRGQQVTLSCSPISGHRSVSWYQQTPGQGLQFLFEYFSETQRNKGNFPGRFSGRQFSNSRSEMNVSTLELGDSALYLCASSLAQGAVNGQLFGPGTRLTVL.

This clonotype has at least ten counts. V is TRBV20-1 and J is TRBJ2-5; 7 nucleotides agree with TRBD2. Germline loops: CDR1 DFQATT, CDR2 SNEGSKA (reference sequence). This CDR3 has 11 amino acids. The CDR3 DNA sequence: TGCAGAGCGGGACCTAGAGAGACCCAGTACTTC. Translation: CRAGPRETQYF.

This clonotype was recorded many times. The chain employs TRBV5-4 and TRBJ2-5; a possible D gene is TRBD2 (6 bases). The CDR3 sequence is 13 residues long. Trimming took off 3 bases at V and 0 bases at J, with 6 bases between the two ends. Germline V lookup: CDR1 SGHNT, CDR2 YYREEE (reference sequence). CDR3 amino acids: CASSWTNQETQYF. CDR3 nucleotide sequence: TGTGCCAGCAGCTGGACTAACCAAGAGACCCAGTACTTC. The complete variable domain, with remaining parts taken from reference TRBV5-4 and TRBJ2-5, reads ETGVTQSPTHLIKTRGQQVTLRCSSQSGHNTVSWYQQALGQGPQFIFQYYREEENGRGNFPPRFSGLQFPNYSSELNVNALELDDSALYLCASSWTNQETQYFGPGTRLLVL.

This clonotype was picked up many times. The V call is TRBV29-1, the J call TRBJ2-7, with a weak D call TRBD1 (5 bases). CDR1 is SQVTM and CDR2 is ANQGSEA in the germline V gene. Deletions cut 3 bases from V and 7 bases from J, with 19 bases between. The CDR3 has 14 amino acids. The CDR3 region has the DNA TGCAGCGTTGAGGCAGGGTCGGCGTCTGGGGAGCAGTACTTC. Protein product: CSVEAGSASGEQYF.

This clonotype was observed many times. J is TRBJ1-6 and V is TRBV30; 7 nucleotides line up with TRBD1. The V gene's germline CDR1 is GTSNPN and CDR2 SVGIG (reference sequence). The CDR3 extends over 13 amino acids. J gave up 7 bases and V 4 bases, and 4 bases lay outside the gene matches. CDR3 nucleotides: TGTGCCTGGAAGGGACAGTTGAATTCACCCCTCCACTTT. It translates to CAWKGQLNSPLHF.

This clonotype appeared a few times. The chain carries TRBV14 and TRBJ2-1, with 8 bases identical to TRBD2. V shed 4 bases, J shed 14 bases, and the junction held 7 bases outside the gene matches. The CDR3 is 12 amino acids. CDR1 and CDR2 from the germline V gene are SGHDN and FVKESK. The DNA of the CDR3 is TGTGCCAGCAGCCCCGGGAGGGGTGCTGAGTTCTTC. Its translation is CASSPGRGAEFF.

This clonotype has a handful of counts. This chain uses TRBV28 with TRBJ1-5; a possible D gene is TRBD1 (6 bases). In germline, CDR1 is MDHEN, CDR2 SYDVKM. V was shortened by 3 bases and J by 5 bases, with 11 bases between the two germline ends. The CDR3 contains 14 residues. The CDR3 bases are TGTGCCAGCAGTTTTCTACAGGGTTATCAGCCCCAGCATTTT. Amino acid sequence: CASSFLQGYQPQHF.

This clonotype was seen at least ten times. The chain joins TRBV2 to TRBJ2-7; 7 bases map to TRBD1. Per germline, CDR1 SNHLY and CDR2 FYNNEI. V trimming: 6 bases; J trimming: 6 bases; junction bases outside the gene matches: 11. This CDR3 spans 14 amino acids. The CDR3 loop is CASSPDRVRGEQYF. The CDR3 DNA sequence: TGTGCCAGCAGCCCAGACAGGGTCCGTGGCGAGCAGTACTTC.

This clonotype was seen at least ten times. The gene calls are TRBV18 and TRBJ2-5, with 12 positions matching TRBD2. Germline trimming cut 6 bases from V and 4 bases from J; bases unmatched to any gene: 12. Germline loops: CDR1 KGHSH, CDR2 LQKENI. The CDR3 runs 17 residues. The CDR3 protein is CASSPTSGRLSGETQYF. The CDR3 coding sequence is TGTGCCAGCTCCCCAACTAGCGGGAGGTTGAGTGGAGAGACCCAGTACTTC.

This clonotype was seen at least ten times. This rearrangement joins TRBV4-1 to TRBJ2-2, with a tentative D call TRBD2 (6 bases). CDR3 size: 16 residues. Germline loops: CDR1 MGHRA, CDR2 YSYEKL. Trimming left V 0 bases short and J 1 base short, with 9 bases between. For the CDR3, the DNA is TGCGCCAGCAGCCAAGAGTGGCGGGAGAACACCGGGGAGCTGTTTTTT. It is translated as CASSQEWRENTGELFF.

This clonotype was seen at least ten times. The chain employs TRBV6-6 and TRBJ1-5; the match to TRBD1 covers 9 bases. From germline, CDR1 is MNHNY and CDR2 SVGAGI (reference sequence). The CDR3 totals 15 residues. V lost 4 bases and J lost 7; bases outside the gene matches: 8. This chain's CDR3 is CASSFSGQGRQPQHF. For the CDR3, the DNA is TGTGCCAGCAGTTTCTCCGGACAGGGGAGACAGCCCCAGCATTTT.

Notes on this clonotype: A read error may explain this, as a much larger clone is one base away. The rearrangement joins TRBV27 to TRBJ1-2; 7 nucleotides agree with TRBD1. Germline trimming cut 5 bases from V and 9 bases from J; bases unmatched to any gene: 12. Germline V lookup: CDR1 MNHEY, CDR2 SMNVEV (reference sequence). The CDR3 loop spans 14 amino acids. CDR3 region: CASSPGGPTGSYTF. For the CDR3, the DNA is TGTGCCAGCAGTCCAGGGGGTCCGACCGGAAGCTACACCTTC.

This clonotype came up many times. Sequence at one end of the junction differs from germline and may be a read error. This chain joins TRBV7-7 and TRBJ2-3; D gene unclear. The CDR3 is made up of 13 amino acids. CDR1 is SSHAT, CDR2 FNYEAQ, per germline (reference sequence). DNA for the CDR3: TGTGCTAGCAGCTTACGTCTCACAGATACGCAGTATTTT. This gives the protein CASSLRLTDTQYF.

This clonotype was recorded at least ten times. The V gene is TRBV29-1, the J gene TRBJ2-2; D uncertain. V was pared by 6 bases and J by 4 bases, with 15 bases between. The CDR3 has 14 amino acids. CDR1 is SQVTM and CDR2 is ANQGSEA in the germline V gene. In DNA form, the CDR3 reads TGCAGCGTAACCCCTAGATTGCTCACCGGGGAGCTGTTTTTT. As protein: CSVTPRLLTGELFF.

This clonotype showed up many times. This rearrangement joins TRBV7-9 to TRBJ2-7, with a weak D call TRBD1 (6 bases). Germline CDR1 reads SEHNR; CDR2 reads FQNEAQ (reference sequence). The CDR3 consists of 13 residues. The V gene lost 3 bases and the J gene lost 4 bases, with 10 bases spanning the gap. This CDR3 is CASSLGTPYEQYF. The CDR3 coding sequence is TGTGCCAGCAGCTTGGGGACACCTTACGAGCAGTACTTC.

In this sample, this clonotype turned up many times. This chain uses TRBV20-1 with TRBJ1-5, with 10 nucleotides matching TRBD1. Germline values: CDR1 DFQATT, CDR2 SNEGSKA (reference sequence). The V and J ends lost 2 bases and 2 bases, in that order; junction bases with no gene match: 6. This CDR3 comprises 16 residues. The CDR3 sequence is CSARRGTGAGNQPQHF. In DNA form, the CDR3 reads TGCAGTGCTAGAAGAGGGACAGGGGCGGGCAATCAGCCCCAGCATTTT.

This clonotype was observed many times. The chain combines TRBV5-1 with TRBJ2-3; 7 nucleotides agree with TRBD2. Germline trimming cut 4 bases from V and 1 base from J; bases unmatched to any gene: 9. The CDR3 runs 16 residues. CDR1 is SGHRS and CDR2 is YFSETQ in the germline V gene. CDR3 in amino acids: CASSNGWGGGTDTQYF. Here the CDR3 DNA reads TGCGCCAGCAGCAATGGATGGGGGGGGGGCACAGATACGCAGTATTTT.